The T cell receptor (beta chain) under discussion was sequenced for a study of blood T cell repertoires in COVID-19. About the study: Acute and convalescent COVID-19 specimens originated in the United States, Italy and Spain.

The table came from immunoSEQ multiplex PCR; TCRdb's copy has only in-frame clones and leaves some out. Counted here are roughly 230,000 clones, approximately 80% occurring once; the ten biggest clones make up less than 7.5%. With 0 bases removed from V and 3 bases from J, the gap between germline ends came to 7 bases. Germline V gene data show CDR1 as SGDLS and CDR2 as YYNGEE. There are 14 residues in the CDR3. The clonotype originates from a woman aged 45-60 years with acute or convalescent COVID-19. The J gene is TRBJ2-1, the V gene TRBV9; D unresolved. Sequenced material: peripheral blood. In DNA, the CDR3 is TGTGCCAGCAGCGTAGATCAGGTCTACAATGAGCAGTTCTTC. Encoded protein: CASSVDQVYNEQFF. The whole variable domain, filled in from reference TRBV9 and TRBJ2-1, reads DSGVTQTPKHLITATGQRVTLRCSPRSGDLSVYWYQQSLDQGLQFLIQYYNGEERAKGNILERFSAQQFPDLHSELNLSSLELGDSALYFCASSVDQVYNEQFFGPGTRLTVL.